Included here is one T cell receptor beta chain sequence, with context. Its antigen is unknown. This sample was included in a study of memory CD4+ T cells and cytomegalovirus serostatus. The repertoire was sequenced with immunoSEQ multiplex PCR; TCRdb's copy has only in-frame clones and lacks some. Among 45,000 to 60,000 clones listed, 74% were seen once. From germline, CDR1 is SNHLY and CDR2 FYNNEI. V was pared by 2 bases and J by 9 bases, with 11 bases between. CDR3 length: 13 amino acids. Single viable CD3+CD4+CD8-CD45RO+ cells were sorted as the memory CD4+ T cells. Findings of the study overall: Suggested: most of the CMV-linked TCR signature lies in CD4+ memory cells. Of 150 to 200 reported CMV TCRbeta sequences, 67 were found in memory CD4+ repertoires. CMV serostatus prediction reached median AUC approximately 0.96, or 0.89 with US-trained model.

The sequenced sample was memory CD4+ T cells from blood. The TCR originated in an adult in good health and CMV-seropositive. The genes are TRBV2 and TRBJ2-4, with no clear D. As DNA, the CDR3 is TGTGCCAGCAGTGAACTCCAACGAGGCATTCAGTACTTC. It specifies CASSELQRGIQYF. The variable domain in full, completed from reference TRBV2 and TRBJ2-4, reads EPEVTQTPSHQVTQMGQEVILRCVPISNHLYFYWYRQILGQKVEFLVSFYNNEISEKSEIFDDQFSVERPDGSNFTLKIRSTKLEDSAMYFCASSELQRGIQYFGAGTRLSVL.